The source of this TCR beta chain is a study of post-analysis software for immune sequencing data. Every TCR beta cDNA library bore unique molecular identifiers. With about 0.9 to 11 million T cells as the source, 450,000 to 600,000 cDNA molecules resulted. TCRdb re-analysed the PCR reads in MiXCR, keeping a single row per CDR3 protein. The sample lists 600,000 to 700,000 distinct CDR3 sequences, more than 50% occurring once. V shed 0 bases, J shed 4 bases, and the junction held 9 bases outside the gene matches. Germline V gene lookup returns CDR1 SGDLS and CDR2 YYNGEE. This CDR3 contains 18 residues. Whole-study results and caveats: Controls showed significantly higher normalized Chao1 diversity than did multiple sclerosis patients. Among 4 or 5 TRBV segments more frequent in patients than controls were TRBV5-6, TRBV5-1 and TRBV20-1. Co-batched samples clustered tightly together by F measure.

This clonotype was detected only a few times. The target antigen is unknown. Input material: blood. This rearrangement joins TRBV9 to TRBJ2-3, with 12 bases lining up with TRBD2. The clonotype was recovered from a girl under 10 years old with multiple sclerosis. This chain's CDR3 is CASSVGASGRASSDTQYF. Here the CDR3 DNA reads TGTGCCAGCAGCGTAGGGGCTAGCGGGAGGGCCTCATCAGATACGCAGTATTTT. The full variable domain, rest sourced from reference TRBV9 and TRBJ2-3, is DSGVTQTPKHLITATGQRVTLRCSPRSGDLSVYWYQQSLDQGLQFLIQYYNGEERAKGNILERFSAQQFPDLHSELNLSSLELGDSALYFCASSVGASGRASSDTQYFGPGTRLTVL.